This T cell receptor beta chain was observed in a study of cytomegalovirus exposure and HLA in healthy donors. Overall study: The roughly 120 validation repertoires and the roughly 690 first-cohort repertoires shared a platform, a later analysis reported. Whole-study results and caveats: Accounts indicate the classifier identified cytomegalovirus status with strong specificity and sensitivity. In vitro, three CMV-associated chains proved specific for CMV antigens.

V was cut by 10 bases and J by 5 bases, with 17 bases left in between. CDR1 and CDR2 from the germline V gene are LNHDA and SQIVND (reference sequence). This CDR3 region has 13 residues. Worth noting for this clone: Its antigen remains unknown.

TCRdb's copy holds only in-frame clones and misses some; the assay was immunoSEQ multiplex PCR. The table records roughly 70,000 clones, roughly 95% of them present only once. J is TRBJ1-1 and V is TRBV19; D might be TRBD1 (6 bases). The sequence came from a man aged 18 to 35 in good health and CMV-seronegative. Source material: PBMCs. The CDR3, as DNA: TGTGCCACCACGTTAACAGGGTGGACTGAAGCTTTCTTT. Protein sequence: CATTLTGWTEAFF.